Sequencing of this TCR beta chain was carried out in a study of T cells in Graves' hyperthyroidism and ophthalmopathy (dated by TCRdb to the late 2010s). About the full investigation: Peripheral blood was collected at initial diagnosis, before any treatment. To identify distinguishing TCR V-J signatures, a discovery cohort of about a hundred patients was used, comprising 40 to 45 with Graves' ophthalmopathy and under 60 with stable Graves' hyperthyroidism. Prospective prediction of ophthalmopathy was tested in an independent validation cohort of under 20 hyperthyroidism patients and 17 patients who later progressed to ophthalmopathy. The 100 or so discovery patients were divided at random into training and test sets in a 7:3 ratio. In over five Graves' hyperthyroidism patients, the study also compared T-cell repertoires from thyroid tissue with T-cell repertoires from blood. Following sampling, methimazole starting at 30 mg daily was given to hyperthyroidism patients, and high-dose intravenous methylprednisolone was given to ophthalmopathy patients. The paper describes TCR Vbeta CDR3 sequencing of about 140 peripheral blood samples, made up of roughly 40 ophthalmopathy patients, roughly 75 hyperthyroidism patients and roughly 17 progressor patients. Broad study findings and their caveats: Ophthalmopathy was separated from stable hyperthyroidism by a 13 V-J signature model, with 87.88% sensitivity and roughly 81% specificity obtained in cross-validation and 80%/75% obtained in testing. Sample size was not statistically predetermined, and blinding of investigators to group allocation was not performed. Most expanded thyroid clonotypes (frequency above 0.001) were also detected in blood, suggesting blood repertoires may reflect thyroid immune responses. In validation, the model predicted progression to ophthalmopathy a median of roughly 6.1 months before onset, with over 60% sensitivity and about 75% specificity.

This clonotype was seen many times. This receptor's antigen is unknown. Base qualities were left out, and no much larger clone turns up one base away. CDR1 and CDR2, looked up from the germline V gene (reference sequence), are SEHNR and FQNEAQ. V and J are truncated by 5 bases and 12 bases respectively, leaving an intervening sequence of 11 bases. The CDR3 runs 12 amino acids, cysteine and phenylalanine included. The kept DNA is CDR3 alone, 36 bases in frame from the first base. A patient counted as having stable Graves' hyperthyroidism if no progression to ophthalmopathy occurred over 18 months of follow-up. Hyperthyroidism patients were aged 18 to 65 years and newly diagnosed, with disease duration of less than 2 months. Patients with uncontrolled infections, other autoimmune diseases, pregnancy or lactation were excluded. Clinical symptoms, serum thyroxine and TRAb, thyroid ultrasound, and orbital computed tomography formed the basis for the diagnoses. Ficoll-Paque density gradient centrifugation was used to isolate PBMCs from around 10 ml of fresh peripheral blood. Total RNA was extracted using Trizol reagent, and RNA quality was assessed on an Agilent 2100 Bioanalyzer.

TCR beta CDR3 regions were amplified from RNA transcripts. The TCR CDR3 was subjected to a first round of RT-PCR using the HTBI primer set and the Qiagen OneStep RT-PCR kit. Libraries were constructed in a second round of multiplex PCR, after which size selection and purification were performed. Sequencing of the libraries was done on an Illumina HiSeq2000 using paired-end 100 bp reads. For the original study's pipeline: SOAPnuke was used to process the raw data, removing reads that contained adapters or uncalled bases, had a mean Phred below 15, or lacked an exact match to the constant primer or identifier. COPE v1.2.5 was used to merge high-quality paired reads, and clonotypes were defined as unique nucleotide sequences. MiTCR v1.1 was used to align the clonotypes against IMGT TRBV, TRBD and TRBJ reference segments. Only V-J combinations with frequency above 0.0001, covering about 99% of repertoires, were analysed. A TCS score was defined as the ratio of F50 (clonal expansion) to E x V (chaos), with BLOSUM62-based TCRdist applied between CDR3 peptides within each V-J. Welch's t-statistics and random forest reduced roughly 500 V-J features to some 14, which were used in a naive Bayes classifier (R e1071). Thyroid-blood repertoire similarity was quantified with the Morisita-Horn index. TCRdb reran the public reads through fastp at Q25 and MiXCR, keeping productive beta chains. Rows merge per CDR3 protein into single entries with the most common DNA and genes. The V and J calls come from TCRdb's annotation, not from the publication. The sample records around 700,000 distinct CDR3 sequences, roughly a third of which are singletons. The ten largest clonotypes hold around 32% of the sample.

The material sequenced was blood. The sequence links TRBV7-9 to TRBJ1-6; D gene: possibly TRBD1, on 5 matching bases. This sequence was found in a woman aged 40 to 55 with Graves' hyperthyroidism. CDR3 protein: CASSLPGEPLHF. The DNA is as follows: TGTGCCAGCAGCCTTCCGGGGGAACCCCTCCACTTT.